This T cell receptor (beta chain) was recorded in a study of blood T cell repertoires in COVID-19. Study-wide background: The origin of the acute and convalescent COVID-19 samples was the United States, Italy and Spain. The cDNA or gDNA used as material had been derived from T cells, B-cell-depleted T cells, or PBMCs.

Generated by immunoSEQ multiplex PCR, the TCRdb table keeps only in-frame clones and is missing some. Of about 130,000 clones listed, around 83% are singletons. Per the germline V gene, CDR1 is SGHTA and CDR2 is FQGNSA. The CDR3 covers 15 residues. Between the trimmed V and J ends, which lost 5 bases and 5 bases, there was a span of 18 bases. The sequenced sample was PBMCs or T cells enriched from blood (not recorded which). The chain uses TRBV7-2 and TRBJ2-5; tentative D call: TRBD1 (5 bases). The clonotype originates from a man aged 25-45 years who had recovered from COVID-19. The CDR3 DNA reads as TGTGCCAGCAGCGAAAAGGACACCAGTTGGGAGACCCAGTACTTC. Its translation is CASSEKDTSWETQYF.